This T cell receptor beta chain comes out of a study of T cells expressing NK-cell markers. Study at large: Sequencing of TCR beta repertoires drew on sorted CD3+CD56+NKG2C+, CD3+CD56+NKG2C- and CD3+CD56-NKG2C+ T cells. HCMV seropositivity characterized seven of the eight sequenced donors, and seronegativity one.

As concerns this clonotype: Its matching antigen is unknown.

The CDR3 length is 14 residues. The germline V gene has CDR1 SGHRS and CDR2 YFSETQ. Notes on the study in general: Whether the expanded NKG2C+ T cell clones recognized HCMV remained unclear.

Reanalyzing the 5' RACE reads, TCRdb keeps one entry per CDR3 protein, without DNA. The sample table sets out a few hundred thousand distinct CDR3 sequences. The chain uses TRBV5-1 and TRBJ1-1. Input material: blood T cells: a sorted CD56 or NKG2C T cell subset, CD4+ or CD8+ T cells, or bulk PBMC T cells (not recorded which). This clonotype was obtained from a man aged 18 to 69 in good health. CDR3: CASSLDNGNTEAFF.